These 10 T cell receptor beta chains share one sample of origin, sequenced in a study of a mutant IDH1 vaccine in newly diagnosed glioma. Time point described: week 47, end of study. Mutant IDH1 20-mer peptide, at 300 ug, made up each vaccine dose, with topical imiquimod. The protocol was immunoSEQ multiplex PCR, while the TCRdb copy is restricted to in-frame clones and leaves out a portion. In the table there are around 61,000 clones, 75% of which are singletons. For these receptors, no antigen is known. Sequencing used PBMCs, obtained from a glioma patient whose treatment included an IDH1 peptide vaccine. Receptor source: a man in his forties or fifties with glioma.

On this clone: At one of its ends the junction is not consistent with the germline gene, which may arise from a read error. This rearrangement joins TRBV7-7 to TRBJ2-5; perhaps TRBD2 as D (5 bases). Germline V CDR1 and CDR2: SSHAT, FNYEAQ (reference sequence). CDR3 length: 13 residues. CDR3 in amino acids: CASSSMREETQYF. The CDR3 DNA is TGTGCTAGCAGCTCTATGAGGGAAGAGACCCAGTACTTC.

The rearrangement joins TRBV30 to TRBJ1-4, with TRBD1 matching 8 bases. Trimming took 0 bases from V and 10 from J; bases not matched to a gene: 13. The CDR3 covers 16 residues. CDR1 is GTSNPN, CDR2 SVGIG, per germline (reference sequence). The CDR3 DNA sequence: TGTGCCTGGAGTGTACCCGCGGCGCAGGGGGCAGGAAAACTGTTTTTT. It yields the protein CAWSVPAAQGAGKLFF.

The chain joins TRBV10-1 to TRBJ2-5; 9 bases are a match to TRBD1. V gave up 6 bases and J gave up 2 bases; unmatched junction bases: 16. The CDR3 contains 18 residues. Germline CDR1 is WNHNN and CDR2 is SYGVQD (reference sequence). The CDR3 sequence: CASSLTGGVLQRQETQYF. The CDR3 DNA is TGCGCCAGCAGCTTGACAGGGGGGGTTTTACAAAGACAAGAGACCCAGTACTTC.

The chain couples TRBV9 to TRBJ2-7, with TRBD1 identical over 9 bases. The V and J ends lost 0 bases and 5 bases, in that order; junction bases with no gene match: 6. Per germline, CDR1 SGDLS and CDR2 YYNGEE. CDR3 length: 15 residues. The DNA for the CDR3 is TGTGCCAGCAGCGTAGCGGGACAGGGTTCCAACGAGCAGTACTTC. This encodes CASSVAGQGSNEQYF.

V usage is TRBV5-1 and J usage is TRBJ2-3; 8 bases agree with TRBD2. The CDR3 is made up of 15 amino acids. V trimming: 7 bases; J trimming: 6 bases; junction bases outside the gene matches: 13. The germline gives CDR1 SGHRS, CDR2 YFSETQ. The CDR3 here is CASREGAGGGDTQYF. DNA of the CDR3: TGCGCCAGCCGAGAGGGTGCGGGGGGAGGTGATACGCAGTATTTT.

The rearrangement links TRBV4-3 to TRBJ2-2, with 7 bases fitting TRBD1. Germline CDR1 is LGHNA and CDR2 is YSLEER. The CDR3 sequence is 17 residues long. The junction had 11 bases not matched to a gene; V was cut back by 1 base and J by 6 bases. For the CDR3, the DNA is TGCGCCAGCAGCCAAGGGGGCCGACAGGGCGGGTCCGGGGAGCTGTTTTTT. Encoded protein: CASSQGGRQGGSGELFF.

J is TRBJ1-4 and V is TRBV6-5, with D unclear. Germline-derived CDR1 and CDR2 are MNHEY and SVGAGI. V dropped 5 bases and J dropped 8 bases, with 15 bases sitting between them. The CDR3 has 14 amino acids. CDR3 sequence reads: CASSRTGLQEKLFF. The DNA for the CDR3 is TGTGCCAGCAGTAGGACCGGCCTCCAGGAAAAACTGTTTTTT.

CDR3 sequence (DNA): TGTGCCACCAGCAGGGCAAGACAGGGGGCTTACAATGAGCAGTTCTTC. This sequence encodes CATSRARQGAYNEQFF. The chain has TRBV15 and TRBJ2-1; TRBD1 matches at 10 bases. Trimming cost V 3 bases and J 4 bases; bases outside gene matches: 6. This CDR3 is 16 amino acids long. CDR1 and CDR2 (germline): LNHNV, YYDKDF (reference sequence). The full variable domain, with the rest looked up from reference TRBV15 and TRBJ2-1, is DAMVIQNPRYQVTQFGKPVTLSCSQTLNHNVMYWYQQKSSQAPKLLFHYYDKDFNNEADTPDNFQSRRPNTSFCFLDIRSPGLGDTAMYLCATSRARQGAYNEQFFGPGTRLTVL.

This clone was counted once. The rearrangement joins TRBV14 to TRBJ2-1; 11 bases fit TRBD2. The CDR3 has 16 residues. Trimming cost V 1 base and J 4 bases; bases outside gene matches: 3. CDR1 and CDR2 from the germline V gene are SGHDN and FVKESK. The CDR3 sequence is CASSQVAGGLYNEQFF. The DNA of the CDR3 is TGTGCCAGCAGCCAAGTAGCGGGGGGGCTTTACAATGAGCAGTTCTTC.

This clone was recorded once. One junction end does not reproduce the germline sequence, and a read error may be involved. The chain is built from TRBV6-1 and TRBJ2-1, with D perhaps matching TRBD2 (7 bases). Germline lookup yields CDR1 MNHNS and CDR2 SASEGT. This CDR3 region has 12 residues. The CDR3, as DNA: TGTGCCAGCAGTGAAGTTCCGGGGGCGGGGGTCTTC. Protein: CASSEVPGAGVF.